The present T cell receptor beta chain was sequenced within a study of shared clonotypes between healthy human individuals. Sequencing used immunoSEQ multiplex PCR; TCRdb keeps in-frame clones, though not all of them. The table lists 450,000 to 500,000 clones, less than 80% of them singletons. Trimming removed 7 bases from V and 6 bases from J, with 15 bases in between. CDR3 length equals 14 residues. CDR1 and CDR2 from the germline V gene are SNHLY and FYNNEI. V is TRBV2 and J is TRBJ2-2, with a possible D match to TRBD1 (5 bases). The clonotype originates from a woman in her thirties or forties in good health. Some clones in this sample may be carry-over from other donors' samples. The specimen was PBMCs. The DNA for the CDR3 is TGTGCCAGCACCGACAGCCTCTTGGCCGGGGAGCTGTTTTTT. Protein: CASTDSLLAGELFF.